The present entry profiles one T cell receptor (beta chain) with its context. Its antigen is unidentified. The sample is drawn from a study of shared clonotypes between healthy human individuals. Study results and caveats: Larger richness was generally estimated for naive than memory subsets.

Produced via immunoSEQ multiplex PCR; TCRdb's table is partial and in-frame only. Here the sample spans over a million clones, under 80% being singletons. Trimming removed 2 bases at V and 6 bases at J, with 4 bases between. Germline lookup yields CDR1 LNHDA and CDR2 SQIVND (reference sequence). The CDR3 runs 12 residues. V and J are TRBV19 and TRBJ2-2; D uncertain. The source of this sequence is a man younger than 35 in good health. The sequenced material came from memory CD4+ T cells sorted from blood. Described subset: CD45RA-negative fraction. The CDR3 coding sequence is TGTGCCAGTAGTATATTAGCCGGGGAGCTGTTTTTT. Translating it yields CASSILAGELFF.